This T cell receptor (beta chain) was found in a study of cytomegalovirus exposure and HLA in healthy donors. Study background: Within an early data release were approximately 85 million unique TCRs drawn from HLA-typed donors. Whole-study findings and limits: As immune exposure information, only CMV serostatus was available. According to an earlier analysis, most TCR beta V segments yielded productive rearrangements about 87% or about 30% of the time. TCR beta chain V- and J-gene trimming was linked, in a later analysis, to a missense variant in DCLRE1C.

A note on this clone: Its antigen is undetermined.

The germline V gene has CDR1 SNHLY and CDR2 FYNNEI. V shed 6 bases and J shed 7 bases, with 12 bases lying between them. The CDR3 runs 13 residues. The study ran its PCR with 60 Vbeta and 13 Jbeta primers. The data were produced by immunoSEQ multiplex PCR, yet TCRdb's version contains in-frame clones alone and is incomplete. The data hold around 200,000 clones, with 82% observed a single time. Sequencing was done on a sample of PBMCs. The clonotype was recovered from a woman between 18 and 30 years old in good health and CMV-seronegative. The chain links TRBV2 to TRBJ2-2; D is undetermined. The CDR3 is CASSPTPGGELFF. Here the CDR3 DNA reads TGTGCCAGCAGCCCTACCCCGGGCGGGGAGCTGTTTTTT.